The subject of this entry is one T cell receptor (beta chain). This sample is part of a study of T cell changes during pregnancy in multiple sclerosis. The CDR3 totals 14 residues. Trimming stripped 5 bases from V and 4 bases from J, with 11 bases between. The germline V gene has CDR1 SEHNR and CDR2 FQNEAQ (reference sequence). Assay used: immunoSEQ multiplex PCR; TCRdb lists only in-frame clones, some missing. The top ten hold 6.5% to 8.5% of the sample, which has tens of thousands of clones, roughly 87% seen once. The source was CD8+ T cells from peripheral blood mononuclear cells, collected after pregnancy. The genes are TRBV7-9 and TRBJ2-2; D is undetermined. The clonotype comes from a female donor with multiple sclerosis, enrolled in a pregnancy study. DNA of the CDR3: TGTGCCAGCAGCCCCCGAGTGAGCACCGGGGAGCTGTTTTTT. The encoded protein is CASSPRVSTGELFF.